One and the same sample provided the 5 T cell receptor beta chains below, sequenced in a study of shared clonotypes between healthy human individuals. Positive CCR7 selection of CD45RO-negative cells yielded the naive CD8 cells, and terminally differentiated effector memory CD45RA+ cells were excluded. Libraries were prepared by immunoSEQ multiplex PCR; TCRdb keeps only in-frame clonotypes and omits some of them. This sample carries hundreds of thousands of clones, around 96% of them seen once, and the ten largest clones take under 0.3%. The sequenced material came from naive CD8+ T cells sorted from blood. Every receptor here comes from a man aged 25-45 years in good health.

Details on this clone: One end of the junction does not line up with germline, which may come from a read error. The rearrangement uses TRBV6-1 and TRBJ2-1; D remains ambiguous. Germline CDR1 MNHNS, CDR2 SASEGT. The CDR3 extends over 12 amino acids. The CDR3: CASSGSDNEQFF. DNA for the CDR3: TGTGCCAGCAGTGGCTCCGACAATGAGCAGTTCTTC.

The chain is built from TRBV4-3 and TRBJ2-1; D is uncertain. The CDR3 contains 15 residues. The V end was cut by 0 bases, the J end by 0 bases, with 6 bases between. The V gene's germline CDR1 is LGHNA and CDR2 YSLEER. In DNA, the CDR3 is TGCGCCAGCAGCCAAGAAGCCAGCTCCTACAATGAGCAGTTCTTC. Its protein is CASSQEASSYNEQFF.

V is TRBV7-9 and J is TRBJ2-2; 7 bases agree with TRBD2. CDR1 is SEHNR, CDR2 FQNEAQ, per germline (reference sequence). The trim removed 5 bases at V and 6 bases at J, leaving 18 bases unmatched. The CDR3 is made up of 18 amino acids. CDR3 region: CASSDLTGGAGRPGELFF. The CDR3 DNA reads TGTGCCAGCAGCGATCTGACGGGGGGAGCGGGACGTCCCGGGGAGCTGTTTTTT.

The CDR3 protein is CASSSLGLAGAYNEQFF. The CDR3 bases are TGTGCCAGCAGCTCCTTGGGACTAGCGGGAGCTTACAATGAGCAGTTCTTC. The chain is built from TRBV7-3 and TRBJ2-1; 14 bases map to TRBD2. The germline gives CDR1 SGHTA, CDR2 FQGTGA. Losses at the gene ends were 4 bases for V and 4 bases for J; bases not matched to a gene: 6. The CDR3 extends over 17 amino acids.

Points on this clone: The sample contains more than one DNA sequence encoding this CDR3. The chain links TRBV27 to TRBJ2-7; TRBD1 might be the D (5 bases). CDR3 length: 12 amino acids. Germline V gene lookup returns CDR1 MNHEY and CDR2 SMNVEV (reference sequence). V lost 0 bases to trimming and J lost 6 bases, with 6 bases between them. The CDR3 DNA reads TGTGCCAGCAGTTTATCGGGGCGCGAGCAGTACTTC. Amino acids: CASSLSGREQYF.